A single sample is the source of the 25 T cell receptor beta chains below, sequenced in a study of memory CD4+ T cells and cytomegalovirus serostatus. Measured with immunoSEQ multiplex PCR; TCRdb has only the in-frame clones, and not every one. The sample carries some 26,000 clones, more than 60% recorded once. Single viable CD3+CD4+CD8-CD45RO+ cells were sorted as the memory CD4+ T cells. The sequenced material came from memory CD4+ T cells from blood. The receptors shown here come from an adult in good health and CMV-seronegative.

V gene TRBV19 combines with J gene TRBJ2-3; 7 positions agree with TRBD2. CDR3 length equals 13 residues. Germline-derived CDR1 and CDR2 are LNHDA and SQIVND (reference sequence). This CDR3 is CVTSSGSTDTQYF. The DNA for the CDR3 is TGTGTCACGTCTAGCGGAAGCACAGATACGCAGTATTTT.

The genes are TRBV6-6 and TRBJ1-6, with D unresolved. Looked up from germline, CDR1 is MNHNY and CDR2 is SVGAGI (reference sequence). There are 14 residues in the CDR3. Trimming left V 2 bases short and J 7 bases short, with 9 bases between. The CDR3 sequence is CASSYMEENSPLHF. In DNA, the CDR3 is TGTGCCAGCAGTTACATGGAAGAGAATTCACCCCTCCACTTT.

The chain links TRBV9 to TRBJ2-3, with D possibly matching TRBD2 (6 bases). The CDR3 contains 15 residues. The germline V and J ends were trimmed by 0 bases and 5 bases, with 13 bases remaining between them. The germline CDR1 and CDR2 sequences are SGDLS and YYNGEE. For the CDR3, the DNA is TGTGCCAGCAGCGTAGCGACTCGGGGGTTAGATACGCAGTATTTT. As protein: CASSVATRGLDTQYF.

This clone was seen only a few times. V usage is TRBV11-3 and J usage is TRBJ2-3; 8 bases match TRBD2. The V segment lost 1 base and the J segment 0 bases; nucleotides outside the gene matches: 3. Germline V gene data show CDR1 as SGHNT and CDR2 as YENEEA. The CDR3 has 16 amino acids. The CDR3, as DNA: TGTGCCAGCAGCTTAGGTCGCGGGGGGAGCACAGATACGCAGTATTTT. This gives the protein CASSLGRGGSTDTQYF.

The chain couples TRBV6-5 to TRBJ2-2; a weak D match, TRBD1 (5 bases). CDR1 MNHEY and CDR2 SVGAGI come from the germline V gene. Trimming shortened V by 7 bases and J by 6 bases, and 18 bases separated the two germline ends. The CDR3 runs to 15 residues. CDR3: CASTPEPRVPGELFF. The CDR3 nucleotides read TGTGCCAGCACTCCAGAACCCAGGGTCCCCGGGGAGCTGTTTTTT.

CDR3 loop: CASQDRSSYNSPLHF. The CDR3 DNA reads TGTGCCAGCCAGGACAGGAGCTCCTATAATTCACCCCTCCACTTT. The chain uses TRBV2 and TRBJ1-6; 7 bases are a match to TRBD1. The CDR3 totals 15 residues. Unmatched junction bases numbered 4, after V lost 8 bases and J lost 0 bases. Germline CDR1 is SNHLY and CDR2 is FYNNEI.

The genes are TRBV7-2 and TRBJ2-5; D perhaps matches TRBD1 (7 bases). Germline CDR1 is SGHTA and CDR2 is FQGNSA. The CDR3 runs 15 residues. Trimming pared 4 bases from V and 4 bases from J, leaving 16 bases between. The CDR3 nucleotides are TGTGCCAGCAGCTCTGGGGGGCAGGGGGTAGAGACCCAGTACTTC. This translates into CASSSGGQGVETQYF.

V usage is TRBV9 and J usage is TRBJ1-4; no firm D call. Germline V gene sequence: CDR1 SGDLS, CDR2 YYNGEE. V dropped 0 bases and J dropped 7 bases, with 7 bases sitting between them. CDR3 length: 13 amino acids. For the CDR3, the DNA is TGTGCCAGCAGCGTAGGGGTGGTTGAAAAACTGTTTTTT. Its translation is CASSVGVVEKLFF.

The DNA of the CDR3 is TGTGCCAGCTCACCACAAGACAGGGCTCGTACTAATGAAAAACTGTTTTTT. Its translation: CASSPQDRARTNEKLFF. V is TRBV18 and J is TRBJ1-4; 7 bases match TRBD1. Germline V gene lookup returns CDR1 KGHSH and CDR2 LQKENI. The length of the CDR3 is 17 residues. The V gene end was trimmed by 1 base and the J gene end by 2 bases; junction bases not matched to a gene: 7.

This chain links TRBV9 with TRBJ2-5; D possibly corresponds to TRBD2 (5 bases). Per the germline V gene, CDR1 is SGDLS and CDR2 is YYNGEE. V was shortened by 0 bases and J by 3 bases, with 12 bases between the two germline ends. This CDR3 spans 15 amino acids. The CDR3 reads CASSVGSGIEETQYF. The CDR3 DNA reads TGTGCCAGCAGCGTAGGTTCGGGGATTGAAGAGACCCAGTACTTC. Filled out from reference TRBV9 and TRBJ2-5, the complete variable domain reads DSGVTQTPKHLITATGQRVTLRCSPRSGDLSVYWYQQSLDQGLQFLIQYYNGEERAKGNILERFSAQQFPDLHSELNLSSLELGDSALYFCASSVGSGIEETQYFGPGTRLLVL.

V and J are TRBV30 and TRBJ1-5, with a tentative D call TRBD1 (5 bases). The CDR3 covers 13 residues. Between the trimmed V and J ends, which lost 7 bases and 0 bases, there was a span of 10 bases. The germline CDR1 and CDR2 sequences are GTSNPN and SVGIG (reference sequence). This CDR3 is CAFTTDSNQPQHF. CDR3 bases: TGTGCCTTTACGACAGATAGCAATCAGCCCCAGCATTTT.

The chain links TRBV18 to TRBJ1-5; D is undetermined. Per germline, CDR1 KGHSH and CDR2 LQKENI. Deletions cut 2 bases from V and 5 bases from J, with 7 bases between. CDR3 length: 13 residues. The CDR3 DNA reads TGTGCCAGCTCACCAATAAGGGATCAGCCCCAGCATTTT. It specifies CASSPIRDQPQHF.

The rearrangement joins TRBV19 to TRBJ2-7; TRBD1 agrees at 8 bases. V lost 4 bases and J lost 4; bases outside the gene matches: 3. Looked up from germline, CDR1 is LNHDA and CDR2 is SQIVND (reference sequence). The CDR3 sequence is 13 residues long. This chain's CDR3 is CASSTGQGYEQYF. In DNA form, the CDR3 reads TGTGCCAGTAGTACCGGACAGGGTTACGAGCAGTACTTC.

This clone was seen a handful of times. The chain combines TRBV7-2 with TRBJ2-1; no firm D call. CDR1 is SGHTA and CDR2 is FQGNSA in the germline V gene. This CDR3 has 11 amino acids. Between the trimmed V and J ends, which lost 8 bases and 9 bases, there was a span of 11 bases. CDR3 sequence: CASRGFGEQFF. Here the CDR3 DNA reads TGTGCCAGCCGAGGTTTTGGTGAGCAGTTCTTC.

The chain employs TRBV27 and TRBJ2-5; 13 nucleotides line up with TRBD2. The CDR3 is made up of 16 amino acids. CDR1 and CDR2 (germline): MNHEY, SMNVEV (reference sequence). V lost 7 bases to trimming and J lost 5 bases; unmatched junction nucleotides: 10. The CDR3: CASTIRLAGGSETQYF. The DNA of the CDR3 is TGTGCCAGCACCATTCGACTAGCGGGGGGTTCGGAGACCCAGTACTTC.

The rearrangement joins TRBV7-6 to TRBJ2-7; 10 nucleotides match TRBD1. CDR1 is SGHVS, CDR2 FNYEAQ, per germline. The ends lost 5 bases at V and 1 base at J; junction bases unmatched: 5. The CDR3 has 15 amino acids. CDR3 residues: CASSPTGGSSYEQYF. The CDR3 DNA reads TGTGCCAGCAGCCCGACAGGGGGCAGTTCCTACGAGCAGTACTTC. The variable domain in full, completed from reference TRBV7-6 and TRBJ2-7, reads GAGVSQSPRYKVTKRGQDVALRCDPISGHVSLYWYRQALGQGPEFLTYFNYEAQQDKSGLPNDRFSAERPEGSISTLTIQRTEQRDSAMYRCASSPTGGSSYEQYFGPGTRLTVT.

In this sample, this clone turned up a few times. This chain joins TRBV7-2 and TRBJ2-7; D is possibly TRBD2 (6 bases). Germline loops: CDR1 SGHTA, CDR2 FQGNSA. This CDR3 has 13 amino acids. The V end was cut by 5 bases, the J end by 4 bases, with 12 bases between. The CDR3, as DNA: TGTGCCAGCAGCCTTAAGGGAGGATACGAGCAGTACTTC. As protein: CASSLKGGYEQYF.

The genes are TRBV9 and TRBJ1-1; maybe TRBD1 (5 bases). Germline CDR1 and CDR2: SGDLS and YYNGEE. This CDR3 spans 16 amino acids. The ends were cut back, 0 bases at V and 0 bases at J, with 12 bases in the middle. The CDR3 DNA reads TGTGCCAGCAGCGTAGGTGGGGGTCAGATGAACACTGAAGCTTTCTTT. It is translated as CASSVGGGQMNTEAFF.

The CDR3 DNA follows: TGTGCCAGCAGCTTAGGGGCAGGGACGAACACTGAAGCTTTCTTT. As protein: CASSLGAGTNTEAFF. The chain joins TRBV7-8 to TRBJ1-1, with a tentative D call TRBD1 (5 bases). Germline V gene sequence: CDR1 SGHVS, CDR2 FQNEAQ. The V end lost 1 base, the J end lost 1 base, and 10 bases lay between the germline ends. The CDR3 contains 15 residues. Using reference TRBV7-8 and TRBJ1-1 for the parts outside the CDR3, the full variable domain is GAGVSQSPRYKVAKRGQDVALRCDPISGHVSLFWYQQALGQGPEFLTYFQNEAQLDKSGLPSDRFFAERPEGSVSTLKIQRTQQEDSAVYLCASSLGAGTNTEAFFGQGTRLTVV.

This clone appeared once. The genes are TRBV2 and TRBJ1-5; a weak D match, TRBD1 (5 bases). The germline V gene encodes CDR1 SNHLY and CDR2 FYNNEI. Trimming pared 5 bases from V and 7 bases from J, leaving 18 bases between. The CDR3 spans 15 residues. The CDR3 bases are TGTGCCAGCAGTCCGGGACCGGTAAAGGGACAGCCCCAGCATTTT. This codes for CASSPGPVKGQPQHF.

This chain connects TRBV5-1 to TRBJ1-6, with a possible D match to TRBD1 (6 bases). Germline assignment: CDR1 SGHRS and CDR2 YFSETQ. The V gene lost 4 bases and the J gene lost 7 bases, with 12 bases spanning the gap. This CDR3 comprises 14 residues. The CDR3 spells CASSATTGNSPLHF. The CDR3 region has the DNA TGCGCCAGCAGCGCCACTACAGGGAATTCACCCCTCCACTTT.

The V and J genes are TRBV6-1 and TRBJ2-7, with D perhaps TRBD1 (6 bases). Per germline, CDR1 MNHNS and CDR2 SASEGT. This CDR3 comprises 12 residues. Deletions cut 9 bases from V and 1 base from J, with 10 bases between. CDR3 DNA: TGTGCCAGTCAACAGGGATCCTACGAGCAGTACTTC. Protein: CASQQGSYEQYF.

V is TRBV6-6 and J is TRBJ2-5, with 7 bases aligning to TRBD1. The CDR3 loop spans 14 amino acids. V was clipped by 3 bases and J by 2 bases; unmatched bases: 3. The germline V gene has CDR1 MNHNY and CDR2 SVGAGI (reference sequence). CDR3: CASSYRTGQETQYF. The CDR3 region has the DNA TGTGCCAGCAGTTATAGGACAGGACAAGAGACCCAGTACTTC.

The J gene is TRBJ2-3, the V gene TRBV5-1; maybe TRBD2 (6 bases). V lost 2 bases and J lost 0, with 13 bases in between. CDR3 length: 16 amino acids. CDR1 is SGHRS and CDR2 is YFSETQ in the germline V gene. The CDR3 region is CASSFSGGASTDTQYF. DNA for the CDR3: TGCGCCAGCAGCTTCTCGGGCGGGGCGAGCACAGATACGCAGTATTTT.

The rearrangement joins TRBV19 to TRBJ2-3, with 7 nucleotides matching TRBD2. The CDR3 is 15 amino acids. V was clipped by 1 base and J by 0 bases; unmatched bases: 1. The germline V gene encodes CDR1 LNHDA and CDR2 SQIVND (reference sequence). The CDR3 DNA follows: TGTGCCAGTAGTATAGGGCGGGGGAGCACAGATACGCAGTATTTT. It specifies CASSIGRGSTDTQYF.